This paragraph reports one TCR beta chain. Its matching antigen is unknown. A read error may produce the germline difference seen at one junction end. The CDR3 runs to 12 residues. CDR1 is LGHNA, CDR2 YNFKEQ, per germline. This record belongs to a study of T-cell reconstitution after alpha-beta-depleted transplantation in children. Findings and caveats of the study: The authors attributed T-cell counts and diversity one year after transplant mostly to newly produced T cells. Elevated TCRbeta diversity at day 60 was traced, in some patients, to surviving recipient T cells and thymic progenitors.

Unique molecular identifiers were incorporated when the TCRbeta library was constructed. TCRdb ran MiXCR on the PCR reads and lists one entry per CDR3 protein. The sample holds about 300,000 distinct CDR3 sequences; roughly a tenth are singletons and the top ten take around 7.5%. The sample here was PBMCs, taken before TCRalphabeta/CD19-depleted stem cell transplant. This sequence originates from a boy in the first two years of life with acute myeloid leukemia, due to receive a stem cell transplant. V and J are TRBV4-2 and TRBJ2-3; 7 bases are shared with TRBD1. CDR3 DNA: TGTGCCAGCAGCCAAGACAGGGGGTTAACCGTTTTT. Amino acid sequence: CASSQDRGLTVF.